One and the same sample provided the 2 T cell receptor beta chains below, sequenced in a study of control samples from healthy donors and cancer patients. TCRdb's table, derived via immunoSEQ multiplex PCR, lists solely in-frame clones and lacks some. This sample yields about 170,000 clones, of which 70% to 90% are seen a single time; around 12% belongs to the top ten. Sequencing used blood. These receptors were obtained from a young man in good health.

The J gene is TRBJ2-4, the V gene TRBV2; D gene unclear. The CDR3 is 13 residues long. The ends were cut back, 6 bases at V and 4 bases at J, with 10 bases in the middle. Germline CDR1 SNHLY, CDR2 FYNNEI. The CDR3 bases are TGTGCCAGCAGGGCTGACGGGAAAAACATTCAGTACTTC. It codes for CASRADGKNIQYF.

V and J are TRBV18 and TRBJ1-2, with D perhaps TRBD1 (6 bases). Germline V gene sequence: CDR1 KGHSH, CDR2 LQKENI. With 4 bases removed from V and 0 bases from J, the gap between germline ends came to 9 bases. The CDR3 contains 14 residues. The CDR3 DNA reads as TGTGCCAGCTCACGGACAGACCCTAACTATGGCTACACCTTC. Translated, it gives CASSRTDPNYGYTF.